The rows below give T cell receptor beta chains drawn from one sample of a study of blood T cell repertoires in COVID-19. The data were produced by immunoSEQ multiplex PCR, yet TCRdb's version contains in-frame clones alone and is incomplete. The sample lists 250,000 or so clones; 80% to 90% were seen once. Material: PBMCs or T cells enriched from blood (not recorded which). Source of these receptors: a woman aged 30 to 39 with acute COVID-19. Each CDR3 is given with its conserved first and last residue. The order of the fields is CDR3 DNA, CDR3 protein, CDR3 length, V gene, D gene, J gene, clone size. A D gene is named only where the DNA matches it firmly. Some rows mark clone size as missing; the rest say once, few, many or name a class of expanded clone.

cdr3_nt: TGTGCCAGCAGTCTCGGACAGGATGACTATGGCTACACCTTC
cdr3_aa: CASSLGQDDYGYTF
cdr3_length: 14
v_call: TRBV27
d_call: TRBD1
j_call: TRBJ1-2
clone_size: .

cdr3_nt: TGTGCCAGCAGCTTATGGCGGGACCAAGAGACCCAGTACTTC
cdr3_aa: CASSLWRDQETQYF
cdr3_length: 14
v_call: TRBV7-8
d_call: .
j_call: TRBJ2-5
clone_size: once

cdr3_nt: TGTGCCAGCAGCTTGGGGACAGGGGGAGGTAATTCACCCCTCCACTTT
cdr3_aa: CASSLGTGGGNSPLHF
cdr3_length: 16
v_call: TRBV5-6
d_call: TRBD1
j_call: TRBJ1-6
clone_size: .

cdr3_nt: TGTGCCAGCAGCCAAGTGGACAGTGGAGCTTTCTTT
cdr3_aa: CASSQVDSGAFF
cdr3_length: 12
v_call: TRBV14
d_call: .
j_call: TRBJ1-1
clone_size: .

cdr3_nt: TGTGCCAGCAGCTTACCGGTTTATGAAAAACTGTTTTTT
cdr3_aa: CASSLPVYEKLFF
cdr3_length: 13
v_call: TRBV7-2
d_call: .
j_call: TRBJ1-4
clone_size: .

cdr3_nt: TGCGCCAGCAGCCAAAAGGCGGGGAACAATGAGCAGTTCTTC
cdr3_aa: CASSQKAGNNEQFF
cdr3_length: 14
v_call: TRBV4-1
d_call: .
j_call: TRBJ2-1
clone_size: .

cdr3_nt: TGTGCTAGTGCCTTGAGGGGGCCCGAGCAGTACTTC
cdr3_aa: CASALRGPEQYF
cdr3_length: 12
v_call: TRBV12-5
d_call: TRBD1
j_call: TRBJ2-7
clone_size: .

cdr3_nt: TGTGCCACCAGCAGAGTCCGCCAGGGGAATAGCAATCAGCCCCAGCATTTT
cdr3_aa: CATSRVRQGNSNQPQHF
cdr3_length: 17
v_call: TRBV15
d_call: .
j_call: TRBJ1-5
clone_size: .

cdr3_nt: TGCGCCAGCAGTGAAGGGCTAGCGGGCATGTGGAAGACGCAGTATTTT
cdr3_aa: CASSEGLAGMWKTQYF
cdr3_length: 16
v_call: TRBV10-1
d_call: TRBD2
j_call: TRBJ2-3
clone_size: .

cdr3_nt: TGTGCCAGCAGCCAAGATAAAGGACTACCCCGTCGGGATTTT
cdr3_aa: CASSQDKGLPRRDF
cdr3_length: 14
v_call: TRBV14
d_call: .
j_call: TRBJ2-3
clone_size: .

cdr3_nt: TGTGCCAGCAGCACCAAACAGGGGACGGATACTGAAGCTTTCTTT
cdr3_aa: CASSTKQGTDTEAFF
cdr3_length: 15
v_call: TRBV5-4
d_call: TRBD1
j_call: TRBJ1-1
clone_size: .

cdr3_nt: TGTGCCAGTAGTATTATGACTAGCGGGAACACCGGGGAGCTGTTTTTT
cdr3_aa: CASSIMTSGNTGELFF
cdr3_length: 16
v_call: TRBV19
d_call: TRBD2
j_call: TRBJ2-2
clone_size: few

cdr3_nt: TGTGCCAGCTCGACTAGCGGGGGTTACGAGCAGTACTTC
cdr3_aa: CASSTSGGYEQYF
cdr3_length: 13
v_call: TRBV19
d_call: TRBD2
j_call: TRBJ2-7
clone_size: .

cdr3_nt: TGCAGCGTTACGGACAGCAACTATGGCTACACCTTC
cdr3_aa: CSVTDSNYGYTF
cdr3_length: 12
v_call: TRBV29-1
d_call: .
j_call: TRBJ1-2
clone_size: .

cdr3_nt: TGCGCCAGCAGCGCGGCCCAAGCTGGTTCCTATAATTCACCCCTCCACTTT
cdr3_aa: CASSAAQAGSYNSPLHF
cdr3_length: 17
v_call: TRBV5-1
d_call: .
j_call: TRBJ1-6
clone_size: .

cdr3_nt: TGTGCCAGCAGCGGGACAGGGCGGAAGTTTTTTGGAAACACCATATATTTT
cdr3_aa: CASSGTGRKFFGNTIYF
cdr3_length: 17
v_call: TRBV2
d_call: TRBD1
j_call: TRBJ1-3
clone_size: .

cdr3_nt: TGTGCCTGGACCTCTAGCTACGAGCAGTACTTC
cdr3_aa: CAWTSSYEQYF
cdr3_length: 11
v_call: TRBV30
d_call: .
j_call: TRBJ2-7
clone_size: few

cdr3_nt: TGTGCCAGCCGCCTCGGGACAGGGCTCACCAATGAGCAGTTCTTC
cdr3_aa: CASRLGTGLTNEQFF
cdr3_length: 15
v_call: TRBV19
d_call: TRBD1
j_call: TRBJ2-1
clone_size: .

cdr3_nt: TGTGCCAGCAGTCCTGGACAGGAAGAGACCCAGTACTTC
cdr3_aa: CASSPGQEETQYF
cdr3_length: 13
v_call: TRBV7-6
d_call: TRBD1
j_call: TRBJ2-5
clone_size: .

cdr3_nt: TGTGCCAGCAGCGGGGGACAAAATGGAAACACCATATATTTT
cdr3_aa: CASSGGQNGNTIYF
cdr3_length: 14
v_call: TRBV7-9
d_call: .
j_call: TRBJ1-3
clone_size: .

cdr3_nt: TGTGCCAGCAGCCCTTCGGGGGGATATAATGAGCAGTTCTTC
cdr3_aa: CASSPSGGYNEQFF
cdr3_length: 14
v_call: TRBV11-3
d_call: TRBD2
j_call: TRBJ2-1
clone_size: few

cdr3_nt: TGCGCCAGCAGCCCAAGTACTAGCGGCGGCACAGATACGCAGTATTTT
cdr3_aa: CASSPSTSGGTDTQYF
cdr3_length: 16
v_call: TRBV4-1
d_call: TRBD2
j_call: TRBJ2-3
clone_size: .

cdr3_nt: TGTGCCAGCAGCTTTTGGGGGGGCCGCACAGATACGCAGTATTTT
cdr3_aa: CASSFWGGRTDTQYF
cdr3_length: 15
v_call: TRBV11-1
d_call: .
j_call: TRBJ2-3
clone_size: .

cdr3_nt: TGTGCCAGCAGCTCTAGCGGGGGGGTGGACTACGAGCAGTACTTC
cdr3_aa: CASSSSGGVDYEQYF
cdr3_length: 15
v_call: TRBV7-2
d_call: TRBD2
j_call: TRBJ2-7
clone_size: .

cdr3_nt: TGCGCCAGCAGCAAGAACAGGGAACTTGAGGTGACAGATACGCAGTATTTT
cdr3_aa: CASSKNRELEVTDTQYF
cdr3_length: 17
v_call: TRBV4-1
d_call: .
j_call: TRBJ2-3
clone_size: .

cdr3_nt: TGTGCCAGCAGCCCCGAGGTAGGGGGCGGTGAAAAACTGTTTTTT
cdr3_aa: CASSPEVGGGEKLFF
cdr3_length: 15
v_call: TRBV9
d_call: TRBD1
j_call: TRBJ1-4
clone_size: .

cdr3_nt: TGTGCCAGCAGCCAAGATGGGCAGGTTAGAGATACGCAGTATTTT
cdr3_aa: CASSQDGQVRDTQYF
cdr3_length: 15
v_call: TRBV4-2
d_call: .
j_call: TRBJ2-3
clone_size: .

cdr3_nt: TGCAGCGTTGAAGATCCGGAGGGATTGGACACTGAAGCTTTCTTT
cdr3_aa: CSVEDPEGLDTEAFF
cdr3_length: 15
v_call: TRBV29-1
d_call: .
j_call: TRBJ1-1
clone_size: .

cdr3_nt: TGTGCCAGCAGCCGAACAGGATATAGCAATCAGCCCCAGCATTTT
cdr3_aa: CASSRTGYSNQPQHF
cdr3_length: 15
v_call: TRBV27
d_call: .
j_call: TRBJ1-5
clone_size: .

cdr3_nt: TGTGCCAGCAGCCCGGACAGGGTACCCGAGCAGTACTTC
cdr3_aa: CASSPDRVPEQYF
cdr3_length: 13
v_call: TRBV5-4
d_call: TRBD1
j_call: TRBJ2-7
clone_size: .

cdr3_nt: TGTGCCAGCAGCCCGGGGGGAAACTCCTACAATGAGCAGTTCTTC
cdr3_aa: CASSPGGNSYNEQFF
cdr3_length: 15
v_call: TRBV9
d_call: TRBD2
j_call: TRBJ2-1
clone_size: .

cdr3_nt: TGTGCCACCCGGGAGCAGGGAGGGCCCCAGCATTTT
cdr3_aa: CATREQGGPQHF
cdr3_length: 12
v_call: TRBV10-3
d_call: .
j_call: TRBJ1-5
clone_size: .

cdr3_nt: TGTGCCAGCAGTATAAGACTATACAGGGCTGAGACCCAGTACTTC
cdr3_aa: CASSIRLYRAETQYF
cdr3_length: 15
v_call: TRBV6-5
d_call: .
j_call: TRBJ2-5
clone_size: .

cdr3_nt: TGTGCCAGCAGCCAAGAGGTCGGGTCACCCCTCCACTTT
cdr3_aa: CASSQEVGSPLHF
cdr3_length: 13
v_call: TRBV14
d_call: .
j_call: TRBJ1-6
clone_size: .

cdr3_nt: TGTGCCAGTACCGTCCAACAGGGATATGAAGCTTTCTTT
cdr3_aa: CASTVQQGYEAFF
cdr3_length: 13
v_call: TRBV19
d_call: .
j_call: TRBJ1-1
clone_size: .

cdr3_nt: TGTGCCAGCAGCTCGTTACAGGCAACTAATGAAAAACTGTTTTTT
cdr3_aa: CASSSLQATNEKLFF
cdr3_length: 15
v_call: TRBV5-8
d_call: .
j_call: TRBJ1-4
clone_size: .

cdr3_nt: TGCGCCAGCAGCCAAGCCCGGGATCCAACTAATGAAAAACTGTTTTTT
cdr3_aa: CASSQARDPTNEKLFF
cdr3_length: 16
v_call: TRBV4-1
d_call: .
j_call: TRBJ1-4
clone_size: .

cdr3_nt: TGTGCCAGTAGGACAGGGAATAACTATGGCTACACCTTC
cdr3_aa: CASRTGNNYGYTF
cdr3_length: 13
v_call: TRBV19
d_call: TRBD1
j_call: TRBJ1-2
clone_size: .

cdr3_nt: TGTGCCAGCAGCTCAGGACTAGCGGGGGGGCGTGAGCAGTACTTC
cdr3_aa: CASSSGLAGGREQYF
cdr3_length: 15
v_call: TRBV6-5
d_call: TRBD2
j_call: TRBJ2-7
clone_size: .

cdr3_nt: TGCGCCAGCAGCCAAGACCCGACTTATCAGCCCCAGCATTTT
cdr3_aa: CASSQDPTYQPQHF
cdr3_length: 14
v_call: TRBV4-1
d_call: .
j_call: TRBJ1-5
clone_size: once

cdr3_nt: TGCGCCAGCAGCTCACGGACAGGGGGCAATGAGCAGTTCTTC
cdr3_aa: CASSSRTGGNEQFF
cdr3_length: 14
v_call: TRBV5-1
d_call: TRBD1
j_call: TRBJ2-1
clone_size: .

cdr3_nt: TGCGCCAGCAGTCACGGTAACACCGGGGAGCTGTTTTTT
cdr3_aa: CASSHGNTGELFF
cdr3_length: 13
v_call: TRBV5-1
d_call: .
j_call: TRBJ2-2
clone_size: once

cdr3_nt: TGTGCCAGCGATTGGGGGGGGCCTCTCTACGAGCAGTACTTC
cdr3_aa: CASDWGGPLYEQYF
cdr3_length: 14
v_call: TRBV2
d_call: .
j_call: TRBJ2-7
clone_size: .

cdr3_nt: TGTGCCCCTCAAGGGGATCGGAACACTGAAGCTTTCTTT
cdr3_aa: CAPQGDRNTEAFF
cdr3_length: 13
v_call: TRBV24-1
d_call: .
j_call: TRBJ1-1
clone_size: .